This TCR beta chain was observed in a study of liver allograft versus peripheral blood T cells. Looking at the study overall: Recipients' peripheral blood supplied the T cell receptor repertoires against which those in transplanted livers were compared. Study-wide results and caveats: Peripheral blood T cell receptor repertoires reportedly differed from those found within liver allografts.

Points on this clonotype: Antigen: not known.

Germline V lookup: CDR1 MNHEY, CDR2 SMNVEV (reference sequence). V was shortened by 4 bases and J by 3 bases, with 10 bases between the two germline ends. The CDR3 runs to 13 residues. From the reads, TCRdb called clonotypes with MiXCR, one entry per CDR3 protein. The data hold about 6,000 distinct CDR3 sequences, with around 16% observed a single time. The chain uses TRBV27 and TRBJ2-7; maybe TRBD2 (5 bases). The TCR comes from a human patient who had a liver transplant. The graft donor may have contributed some T cells. The CDR3 protein is CASSSPEGYEQYF. The DNA for the CDR3 is TGTGCCAGCAGTTCCCCCGAGGGCTACGAGCAGTACTTC.